The T cell receptor beta chain under discussion was sequenced for a study of vaccination effects on CD4 cells after COVID-19. Findings and limits, study-wide: The authors studied few convalescent patients and collected no early post-infection timepoints. Clones of infection and vaccine origin contracted markedly late after vaccination. The post-vaccine spike-reactive clones of convalescents showed a predominance of new vaccine-induced clones.

Comment on this clone: The antigen remains undetermined.

Cultured cells yielded isolated CD4+ T cells after less than 11 days. This individual contracted SARS-CoV-2 between March and December 2020, as verified by PCR. TCRdb keeps only in-frame clones here, not all; method: immunoSEQ multiplex PCR. The profile shows 45,000 or so clones, 76% of them singletons. The sequence came from a human donor who had a prior SARS-CoV-2 infection. The starting material was CD4+ T cells from PBMCs cultured without peptide, obtained before COVID-19 vaccination.

The CDR3 is CASRGTGVETQYF. The CDR3 DNA sequence: TGTGCCAGTAGGGGGACAGGAGTCGAGACCCAGTACTTC. This chain connects TRBV19 to TRBJ2-5, with 8 bases matching TRBD1. The CDR3 runs 13 residues. Trimming cost V 6 bases and J 5 bases; bases outside gene matches: 5. Germline V gene sequence: CDR1 LNHDA, CDR2 SQIVND (reference sequence).